The 6 T cell receptor beta chains listed next were all sequenced from one sample in a study of blood T cell repertoires in COVID-19. The method was immunoSEQ multiplex PCR; TCRdb's version includes in-frame clones alone and lacks a portion of them. The data contain around 300,000 clones, about four fifths of them seen just once; the ten biggest clones take up under 3%. Sequencing was carried out using peripheral blood. The receptors shown here come from a man aged 30-40 years with active or convalescent COVID-19.

V is TRBV5-1 and J is TRBJ2-5; 7 bases align to TRBD1. CDR1 is SGHRS and CDR2 is YFSETQ in the germline V gene. Trimming removed 4 bases from V and 2 bases from J; junction bases left unmatched: 5. This CDR3 is 14 amino acids long. In nucleotides, the CDR3 is TGCGCCAGCAGCATAGGACAGGTACAAGAGACCCAGTACTTC. Protein: CASSIGQVQETQYF.

As concerns this clone: One end of the junction does not line up with germline, which may come from a read error. The gene calls are TRBV4-1 and TRBJ1-2, with 7 positions matching TRBD1. This CDR3 region has 14 residues. Germline V gene data show CDR1 as MGHRA and CDR2 as YSYEKL. CDR3 protein: CASSSRTGYFSGAF. In DNA, the CDR3 is TGCGCCAGCAGCTCCCGGACAGGTTATTTCAGTGGCGCCTTC.

The rearrangement uses TRBV12-3 or TRBV12-4 and TRBJ1-1; D may be TRBD1 (5 bases). Trimming cost V 3 bases and J 10 bases, with 15 bases left between them. This CDR3 is 13 amino acids long. The CDR3 here is CASSFLGAEGAFF. The CDR3 DNA reads TGTGCCAGCAGTTTTCTAGGGGCAGAAGGAGCTTTCTTT.

The rearrangement links TRBV19 to TRBJ1-5, with no clear D. The germline V gene encodes CDR1 LNHDA and CDR2 SQIVND (reference sequence). V lost 4 bases to trimming and J lost 4 bases, with 8 bases between them. CDR3 length: 13 amino acids. CDR3 sequence (DNA): TGTGCCAGTAGTAATTTTATTAATCAGCCCCAGCATTTT. This gives the protein CASSNFINQPQHF.

V gene TRBV28 combines with J gene TRBJ2-7; TRBD1 might be the D (6 bases). Trimming pared 4 bases from V and 1 base from J, leaving 17 bases between. Germline V gene lookup returns CDR1 MDHEN and CDR2 SYDVKM. The CDR3 runs to 16 residues. For the CDR3, the DNA is TGTGCCAGCAGTTCCAGGGGCCCAGTAGGGTCCTACGAGCAGTACTTC. Translating gives CASSSRGPVGSYEQYF.

V gene TRBV4-1 combines with J gene TRBJ1-5; possible D gene TRBD1, 6 bases. V was cut by 0 bases and J by 5 bases, with 14 bases left in between. The CDR3 runs 16 residues. CDR1 and CDR2 from the germline V gene are MGHRA and YSYEKL. The CDR3 sequence is CASSQEGGWGDQPQHF. In nucleotides, the CDR3 is TGCGCCAGCAGCCAAGAAGGGGGATGGGGAGATCAGCCCCAGCATTTT.